The 5 T cell receptor beta chains given below trace back to one sample, sequenced in a study of identifying expanded T cells in peripheral blood. Clones were read by immunoSEQ multiplex PCR, and TCRdb kept only the in-frame ones, dropping some. The data hold 97,000 or so clones, with approximately 90% observed a single time. The sample consisted of blood. Receptors were obtained from a person between 18 and 70 years old in good health.

The J gene is TRBJ2-1, the V gene TRBV11-2, with TRBD2 identical over 8 bases. V lost 0 bases and J lost 10; bases outside the gene matches: 8. The CDR3 contains 15 residues. Germline loops: CDR1 SGHAT, CDR2 FQNNGV. The CDR3 coding sequence is TGTGCCAGCAGCTTAGATCTAGGTAGCGGGAACGAGCAGTTCTTC. Translation gives CASSLDLGSGNEQFF.

The V call is TRBV19, the J call TRBJ1-5, with 7 nucleotides matching TRBD1. CDR3 length: 16 residues. V was pared by 4 bases and J by 0 bases, with 6 bases of the junction left unmatched. The V gene's germline CDR1 is LNHDA and CDR2 SQIVND (reference sequence). The CDR3 spells CASSKGQEYSNQPQHF. CDR3 in DNA: TGTGCCAGTAGTAAAGGACAGGAGTATAGCAATCAGCCCCAGCATTTT.

Here the CDR3 DNA reads TGCAGCGTGGCATTCGGGCTAGCGGCAGCCAATGAGCAGTTCTTC. This sequence encodes CSVAFGLAAANEQFF. The J gene is TRBJ2-1, the V gene TRBV29-1; 7 bases line up with TRBD2. Germline CDR1 is SQVTM and CDR2 is ANQGSEA. Unmatched junction bases numbered 14, after V lost 6 bases and J lost 6 bases. CDR3 size: 15 residues.

The chain has TRBV7-2 and TRBJ2-7, with unresolved D. CDR1 and CDR2 from the germline V gene are SGHTA and FQGNSA. Trimming left V 2 bases short and J 4 bases short, with 9 bases between. The CDR3 totals 13 residues. CDR3 protein: CASSLRRLYEQYF. As DNA, the CDR3 is TGTGCCAGCAGCTTACGAAGGCTTTACGAGCAGTACTTC. Filled out from reference TRBV7-2 and TRBJ2-7, the complete variable domain reads GAGVSQSPSNKVTEKGKDVELRCDPISGHTALYWYRQSLGQGLEFLIYFQGNSAPDKSGLPSDRFSAERTGGSVSTLTIQRTQQEDSAVYLCASSLRRLYEQYFGPGTRLTVT.

This chain uses TRBV28 with TRBJ2-3; D is unresolved. Between the trimmed V and J ends, which lost 4 bases and 6 bases, there was a span of 8 bases. The CDR3 contains 12 residues. Germline CDR1 is MDHEN and CDR2 is SYDVKM. CDR3 region: CASSSRRDTQYF. For the CDR3, the DNA is TGTGCCAGCAGTTCGAGGCGGGATACGCAGTATTTT.